The 3 T cell receptor beta chains reported below all come from one sample, sequenced in a study of spatial heterogeneity in lung cancer. Findings of the study overall: Expanded intratumoral alpha and beta TCR counts tracked tumor mutation counts.

Time point specified: sample taken at primary tumor resection. The antigens of these receptors remain unknown. TCRdb recomputed calls from the 5' RACE reads with MiXCR, one row per CDR3 protein. The sample shows around 13,000 distinct CDR3 sequences, around 6.1% of them seen only once. The material was lung tumor tissue, obtained at surgery. These receptors came from a female donor with early-stage non-small cell lung cancer.

This clonotype was counted many times. The J gene is TRBJ2-1, the V gene TRBV6-2 or TRBV6-3; 7 bases line up with TRBD2. Per the germline V gene, CDR1 is MNHEY and CDR2 is SVGEGT. The CDR3 is 14 amino acids. V dropped 4 bases and J dropped 5; count of bases not matched to a gene: 5. CDR3: CASSSLAPNNEQFF. The CDR3 DNA reads as TGTGCCAGCAGTTCACTAGCGCCTAACAATGAGCAGTTCTTC.

In this sample, this clonotype turned up many times. CDR3 nucleotides: TGTGCCAGCAGCTTAGGACGAAACACCGGGGAGCTGTTTTTT. It translates to CASSLGRNTGELFF. The chain joins TRBV7-2 to TRBJ2-2; D is unresolved. The CDR3 totals 14 residues. V was clipped by 1 base and J by 2 bases, with 5 bases between them. Germline CDR1 SGHTA, CDR2 FQGNSA. Based on the CDR3 plus reference TRBV7-2 and TRBJ2-2, the full variable domain is GAGVSQSPSNKVTEKGKDVELRCDPISGHTALYWYRQSLGQGLEFLIYFQGNSAPDKSGLPSDRFSAERTGGSVSTLTIQRTQQEDSAVYLCASSLGRNTGELFFGEGSRLTVL.

Within the sample, this clonotype is medium-sized. The V call is TRBV20-1, the J call TRBJ2-3, with 9 bases aligning to TRBD1. Germline loops: CDR1 DFQATT, CDR2 SNEGSKA (reference sequence). Trimming removed 3 bases from V and 2 bases from J; junction bases left unmatched: 3. The CDR3 consists of 14 residues. DNA of the CDR3: TGCAGTGCTAGCCGGGACAGGGTCACAGATACGCAGTATTTT. Its protein product is CSASRDRVTDTQYF.